The rows below give T cell receptor beta chains drawn from one sample of a study of T cells in localized non-small cell lung cancer. Here immunoSEQ multiplex PCR was the method, and the copy in TCRdb shows in-frame clones only, minus some. The sample holds 15,000 to 20,000 clones, about nine tenths seen once. Material: peripheral blood, obtained before any cancer treatment. The receptors were sampled from a man between 40 and 69 years old with stage I lung adenocarcinoma. The CDR3 runs from the conserved cysteine through the conserved F or W. Fields, in order: clone size, V gene, J gene, D gene, CDR3 protein, CDR3 DNA. A D gene is named only where the DNA matches it firmly. Rows may omit the clone size; those that give it use once, few, many or a size class.

.,TRBV6-5,TRBJ2-4,TRBD2,CASSTTSGSDIQYF,TGTGCCAGCAGCACCACTAGCGGGAGTGACATTCAGTACTTC
.,TRBV27,TRBJ2-3,TRBD2,CASRPTGTSGGITDTQYF,TGTGCCAGCAGACCGACCGGGACTAGCGGGGGTATAACAGATACGCAGTATTTT
.,TRBV9,TRBJ1-2,.,CASSPRDLDYGYTF,TGTGCCAGCAGCCCCCGGGACTTAGACTATGGCTACACCTTC
.,TRBV7-8,TRBJ2-7,.,CASSSPGTWTYEQYF,TGTGCCAGCAGCAGTCCCGGGACGTGGACCTACGAGCAGTACTTC
.,TRBV9,TRBJ2-1,TRBD2,CASSVPKGGGAGGSEQFF,TGTGCCAGCAGCGTACCTAAGGGTGGAGGAGCGGGAGGATCCGAGCAGTTCTTC
.,TRBV28,TRBJ2-1,TRBD2,CASSLVGSGTSGYNEQFF,TGTGCCAGCAGTTTAGTAGGTTCCGGGACTAGCGGATATAATGAGCAGTTCTTC
.,TRBV5-1,TRBJ2-1,.,CASSLVYNFYNEQFF,TGCGCCAGCAGCTTGGTCTATAACTTTTACAATGAGCAGTTCTTC
.,TRBV6-5,TRBJ1-2,TRBD1,CASSYDLNRGIEGYTF,TGTGCCAGCAGTTACGATCTGAACAGGGGAATTGAAGGCTACACCTTC
.,TRBV6-6,TRBJ1-1,.,CASSYEGMNTEAFF,TGTGCCAGCAGTTACGAGGGGATGAACACTGAAGCTTTCTTT
.,TRBV30,TRBJ1-2,TRBD1,CAWAGGMRYGYTF,TGTGCCTGGGCAGGGGGCATGAGGTATGGCTACACCTTC
.,TRBV9,TRBJ2-1,.,CASSVSPSSYNEQFF,TGTGCCAGCAGCGTGTCACCCAGCTCCTACAATGAGCAGTTCTTC
.,TRBV4-2,TRBJ2-3,TRBD2,CASSQEAGAADTQYF,TGTGCCAGCAGCCAAGAGGCGGGAGCTGCAGATACGCAGTATTTT
.,TRBV5-6,TRBJ2-5,.,CASSPPGGGTQYF,TGTGCCAGCAGCCCCCCGGGTGGTGGGACCCAGTACTTC
.,TRBV9,TRBJ2-3,.,CASSVGETFTDTQYF,TGTGCCAGCAGCGTAGGAGAGACTTTCACAGATACGCAGTATTTT
.,TRBV4-1,TRBJ2-5,TRBD1,CASSQDTRDRGSETQYF,TGCGCCAGCAGCCAAGATACGAGGGACAGGGGCTCAGAGACCCAGTACTTC
once,TRBV6-1,TRBJ2-3,.,CASSVGDTQYF,TGTGCCAGCAGCGTAGGAGATACGCAGTATTTT
.,TRBV6-6,TRBJ2-7,.,CASSYGDQQYF,TGTGCCAGCAGTTACGGAGATCAGCAGTACTTC
.,TRBV7-2,TRBJ1-4,TRBD1,CASSLGGGGEKLFF,TGTGCCAGCAGCTTAGGAGGGGGCGGAGAAAAACTGTTTTTT
.,TRBV5-5,TRBJ2-7,.,CASSLAGERGYYEQYF,TGTGCCAGCAGCTTGGCCGGGGAGAGGGGCTACTACGAGCAGTACTTC
.,TRBV5-1,TRBJ2-1,.,CASSLVGGSNSYNEQFF,TGCGCCAGCAGCTTGGTAGGGGGGAGCAACTCCTACAATGAGCAGTTCTTC
.,TRBV12-5,TRBJ2-3,.,CASGFGQLFTDTQYF,TGTGCTAGTGGTTTCGGACAGCTATTCACAGATACGCAGTATTTT
.,TRBV11-2,TRBJ2-4,TRBD2,CASSLTSGPTVAKNIQYF,TGTGCCAGCAGCTTGACTAGCGGCCCGACCGTAGCCAAAAACATTCAGTACTTC
.,TRBV6-6,TRBJ2-7,TRBD1,CASETRDRSYEQYF,TGTGCCAGCGAGACCCGGGACAGGTCCTACGAGCAGTACTTC
.,TRBV19,TRBJ1-1,.,CASSISPVNTEAFF,TGTGCCAGTAGTATCTCCCCCGTGAACACTGAAGCTTTCTTT
.,TRBV28,TRBJ2-3,.,CASSGPPTDTQYF,TGTGCCAGCAGTGGACCACCCACAGATACGCAGTATTTT
once,TRBV27,TRBJ2-3,TRBD1,CASWDRPQIEQYF,TGTGCCAGCTGGGACAGACCACAGATTGAGCAGTATTTT
.,TRBV30,TRBJ2-1,.,CAWNLKIPYNEQFF,TGTGCCTGGAATTTGAAGATCCCCTACAATGAGCAGTTCTTC